These 14 T cell receptor beta chains were all obtained from the same sample, sequenced in a study of T cells expressing NK-cell markers. TCRdb reprocessed the 5' RACE reads, with one entry per CDR3 protein and no DNA. Recorded for this sample: some 150,000 distinct CDR3 sequences. Sequences were obtained from blood T cells: a sorted CD56 or NKG2C T cell subset, CD4+ or CD8+ T cells, or bulk PBMC T cells (not recorded which). The receptors originated from a man between 18 and 35 years old in good health.

The chain couples TRBV12-3 or TRBV12-4 to TRBJ2-7; no DNA is available, so the TRBD2 call from TCRdb remains unchecked. The CDR3 has 15 residues. CDR3 loop: CASTPGLAGASEQYF.

The V call is TRBV3-1, the J call TRBJ2-5; TCRdb returns TRBD1, unconfirmable since there is no DNA. CDR1 LGHDT and CDR2 YNNKEL come from the germline V gene (reference sequence). The CDR3 has 14 residues. The CDR3 loop is CASSQGTGPETQYF.

The chain has TRBV12-3 or TRBV12-4 and TRBJ2-2; TCRdb proposes TRBD2, but this gene call is untestable without DNA. The CDR3 is 18 amino acids. CDR3 residues: CASSLGGLALDWTGELFF.

This CDR3 is CASSGLAGTASSYEQYF. The chain couples TRBV18 to TRBJ2-7; TCRdb's assignment of TRBD2 cannot be checked, as there is no DNA. This CDR3 has 17 residues. Germline loops: CDR1 KGHSH, CDR2 LQKENI.

The CDR3 region is CASSLGGTNSPLHF. This chain uses TRBV27 with TRBJ1-6; lacking DNA, the TRBD1 call made by TCRdb goes unchecked. The CDR3 consists of 14 residues. Germline V gene data show CDR1 as MNHEY and CDR2 as SMNVEV (reference sequence).

The chain carries TRBV27 and TRBJ1-1; no DNA is available, so the TRBD1 call from TCRdb remains unchecked. Germline lookup yields CDR1 MNHEY and CDR2 SMNVEV (reference sequence). This CDR3 has 14 residues. The CDR3 region is CASSLKGARTEAFF.

V and J are TRBV4-3 and TRBJ2-1; TCRdb's assignment of TRBD1 cannot be checked, as there is no DNA. Germline CDR1 LGHNA, CDR2 YSLEER. The CDR3 contains 13 residues. The CDR3: CASSQVMGVGQFF.

V and J are TRBV4-1 and TRBJ2-5; TCRdb's D call of TRBD2 is untestable without DNA. The CDR3 runs to 16 residues. Germline V gene sequence: CDR1 MGHRA, CDR2 YSYEKL. The CDR3 reads CASRHLGRAGEKTQYF.

Here the CDR3 reads CASSALTYEQYF. The chain links TRBV12-3 or TRBV12-4 to TRBJ2-7; TCRdb's D call, TRBD2, is unchecked because there is no DNA. The CDR3 consists of 12 residues.

This chain uses TRBV7-9 with TRBJ2-5; as DNA is missing, the TRBD1 call by TCRdb cannot be tested. The CDR3 sequence is 12 residues long. Germline V lookup: CDR1 SEHNR, CDR2 FQNEAQ (reference sequence). The chain's CDR3 is CASQGEEETQYF.

The V and J genes are TRBV7-9 and TRBJ1-2; TCRdb calls TRBD1, which cannot be checked without DNA. Germline CDR1 SEHNR, CDR2 FQNEAQ (reference sequence). The CDR3 is made up of 12 amino acids. Here the CDR3 reads CASSRDSYGYTF.

The rearrangement joins TRBV4-2 to TRBJ2-3; TCRdb lists TRBD2, though no DNA is available to test this call. The CDR3 is 19 amino acids. Per the germline V gene, CDR1 is LGHNA and CDR2 is YNFKEQ. CDR3 sequence: CASSQTGGLAGEKGDTQYF.

J is TRBJ2-7 and V is TRBV5-1; the D gene TCRdb calls, TRBD2, cannot be checked with no DNA. Germline loops: CDR1 SGHRS, CDR2 YFSETQ. This CDR3 spans 16 amino acids. CDR3 loop: CASRGRLAGGFYEQYF.

V gene TRBV20-1 combines with J gene TRBJ2-7; without DNA, the TCRdb call of TRBD2 cannot be checked. This CDR3 is built from 16 residues. Germline V gene lookup returns CDR1 DFQATT and CDR2 SNEGSKA (reference sequence). The CDR3 reads CSASEGLAGGSYEQYF.